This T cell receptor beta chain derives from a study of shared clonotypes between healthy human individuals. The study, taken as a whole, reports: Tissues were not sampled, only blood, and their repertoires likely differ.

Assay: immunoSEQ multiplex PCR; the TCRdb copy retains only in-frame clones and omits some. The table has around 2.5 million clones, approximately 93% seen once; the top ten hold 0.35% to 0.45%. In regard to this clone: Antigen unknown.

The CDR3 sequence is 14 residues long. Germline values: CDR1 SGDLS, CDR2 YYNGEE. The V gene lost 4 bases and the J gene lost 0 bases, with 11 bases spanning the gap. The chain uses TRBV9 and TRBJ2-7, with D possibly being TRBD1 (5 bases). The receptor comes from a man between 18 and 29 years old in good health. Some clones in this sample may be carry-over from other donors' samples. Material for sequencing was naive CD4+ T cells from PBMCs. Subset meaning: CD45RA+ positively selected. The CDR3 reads CASSLSTDSYEQYF. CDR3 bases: TGTGCCAGCAGCCTCTCGACAGACTCCTACGAGCAGTACTTC.